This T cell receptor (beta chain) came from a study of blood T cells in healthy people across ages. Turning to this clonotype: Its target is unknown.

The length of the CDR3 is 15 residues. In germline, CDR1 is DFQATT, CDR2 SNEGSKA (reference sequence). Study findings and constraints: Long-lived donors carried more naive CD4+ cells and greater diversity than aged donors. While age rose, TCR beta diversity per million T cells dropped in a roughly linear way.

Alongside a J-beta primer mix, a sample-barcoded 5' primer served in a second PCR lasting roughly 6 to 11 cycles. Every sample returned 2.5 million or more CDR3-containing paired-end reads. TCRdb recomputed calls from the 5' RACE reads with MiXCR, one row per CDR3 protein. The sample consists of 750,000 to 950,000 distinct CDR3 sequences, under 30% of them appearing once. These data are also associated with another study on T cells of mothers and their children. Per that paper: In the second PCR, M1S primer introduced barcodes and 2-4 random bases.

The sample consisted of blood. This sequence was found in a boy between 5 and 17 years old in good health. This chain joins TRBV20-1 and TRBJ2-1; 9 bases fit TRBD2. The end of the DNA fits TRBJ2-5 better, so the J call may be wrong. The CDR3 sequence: CSARGVAGAVETQYF. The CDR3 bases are TGCAGTGCTAGAGGAGTAGCGGGGGCTGTGGAGACCCAGTACTTC.